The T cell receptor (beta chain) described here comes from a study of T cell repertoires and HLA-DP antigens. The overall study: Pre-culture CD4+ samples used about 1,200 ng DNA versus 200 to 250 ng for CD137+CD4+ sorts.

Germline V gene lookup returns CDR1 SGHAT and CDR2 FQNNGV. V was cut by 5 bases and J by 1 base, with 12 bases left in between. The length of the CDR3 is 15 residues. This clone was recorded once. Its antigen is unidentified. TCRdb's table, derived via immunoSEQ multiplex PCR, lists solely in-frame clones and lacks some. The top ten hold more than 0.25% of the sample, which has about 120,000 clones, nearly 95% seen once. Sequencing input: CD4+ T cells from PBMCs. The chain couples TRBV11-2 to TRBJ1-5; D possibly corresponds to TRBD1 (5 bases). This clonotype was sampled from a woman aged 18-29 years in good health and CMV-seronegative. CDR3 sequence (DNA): TGTGCCAGCAGCCACGGATCAGGGAGCAATCAGCCCCAGCATTTT. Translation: CASSHGSGSNQPQHF.